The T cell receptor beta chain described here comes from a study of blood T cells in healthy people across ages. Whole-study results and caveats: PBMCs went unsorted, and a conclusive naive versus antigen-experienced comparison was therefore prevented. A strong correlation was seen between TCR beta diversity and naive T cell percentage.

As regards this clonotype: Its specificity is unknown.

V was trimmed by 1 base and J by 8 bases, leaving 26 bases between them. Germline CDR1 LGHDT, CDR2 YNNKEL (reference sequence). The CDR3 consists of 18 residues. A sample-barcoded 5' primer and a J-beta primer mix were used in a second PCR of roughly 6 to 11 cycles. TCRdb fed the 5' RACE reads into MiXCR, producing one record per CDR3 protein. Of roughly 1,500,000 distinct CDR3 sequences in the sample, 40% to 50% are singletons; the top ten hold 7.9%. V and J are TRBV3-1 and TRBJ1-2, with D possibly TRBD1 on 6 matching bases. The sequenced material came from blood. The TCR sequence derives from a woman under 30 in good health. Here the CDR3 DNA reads TGTGCCAGCAGCCAAGGATCTGGGACTTTGAACAGGGCTCGCGGCTACACCTTC. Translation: CASSQGSGTLNRARGYTF.